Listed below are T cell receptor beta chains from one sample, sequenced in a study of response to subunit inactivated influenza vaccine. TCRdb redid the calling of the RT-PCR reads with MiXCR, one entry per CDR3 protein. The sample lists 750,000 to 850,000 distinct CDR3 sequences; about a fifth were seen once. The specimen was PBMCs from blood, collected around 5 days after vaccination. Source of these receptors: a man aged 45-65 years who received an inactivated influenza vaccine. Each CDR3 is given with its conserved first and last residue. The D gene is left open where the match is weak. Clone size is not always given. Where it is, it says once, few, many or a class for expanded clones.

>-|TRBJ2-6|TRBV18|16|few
TGTGCCAGCTCACCCCTTTCGGGGGCTGGGGCCAACGTCCTGACTTTC
CASSPLSGAGANVLTF
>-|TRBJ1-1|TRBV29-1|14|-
TGCAGCGTTGAGGGTGCCAGGGAGAACACTGAAGCTTTCTTT
CSVEGARENTEAFF
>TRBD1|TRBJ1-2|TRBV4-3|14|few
TGCGCCAGCAGCCAGGCCGGGACAGCATATGGCTACACCTTC
CASSQAGTAYGYTF
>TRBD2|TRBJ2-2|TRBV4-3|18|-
TGCGCCAGCAGCCAAGTTCCGACTAGCGGGTTGAACACCGGGGAGCTGTTTTTT
CASSQVPTSGLNTGELFF
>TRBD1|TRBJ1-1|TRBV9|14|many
TGTGCCAGCAGCGAAACAGGGGCGGACACTGAAGCTTTCTTT
CASSETGADTEAFF
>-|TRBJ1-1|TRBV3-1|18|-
TGTGCCAGCAGCCAAGGATGGCAGGTCCAAGGGATGAACACTGAAGCTTTCTTT
CASSQGWQVQGMNTEAFF
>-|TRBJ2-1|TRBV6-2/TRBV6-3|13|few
TGTGCCAGCAGTTACTATTCCTGGTCTGAGCAGTTCTTC
CASSYYSWSEQFF
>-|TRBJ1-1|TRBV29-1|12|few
TGCAGCGTAGCAACGCAGGGCGTTGGGGCTTTCTTT
CSVATQGVGAFF
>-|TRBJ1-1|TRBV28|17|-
TGTGCCAGCAGTTTACTCGGAAGGGGTAGGGTACTCACTGAAGCTTTCTTT
CASSLLGRGRVLTEAFF
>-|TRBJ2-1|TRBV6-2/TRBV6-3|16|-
TGTGCCAGCAAGGAGGATTGGGGGGCGTCCTACAATGAGCAGTTCTTC
CASKEDWGASYNEQFF
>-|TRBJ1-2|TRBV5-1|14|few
TGCGCCAGCAGCCCACAGGGAATTGACTATGGCTACACCTTC
CASSPQGIDYGYTF
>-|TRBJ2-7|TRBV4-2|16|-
TGTGCCAGCAGCCAGAATCACAGGGTAGTTTTTTACGAGCAGTACTTC
CASSQNHRVVFYEQYF
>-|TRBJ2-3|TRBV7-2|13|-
TGTGCCAGCAGCTCCATCAGCTCAGATACGCAGTATTTT
CASSSISSDTQYF
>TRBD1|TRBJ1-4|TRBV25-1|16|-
TGTGCCAGCAGTGAGTGGACAGGGGGGTCTAATGAAAAACTGTTTTTT
CASSEWTGGSNEKLFF
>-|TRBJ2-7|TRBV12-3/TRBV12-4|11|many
TGTGCCAGCAGTTTAGAAGCCCGTCAGTACTTC
CASSLEARQYF
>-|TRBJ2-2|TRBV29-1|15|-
TGCAGCGTTGAAGGGGGACATCTGAACACCGGGGAGCTGTTTTTT
CSVEGGHLNTGELFF
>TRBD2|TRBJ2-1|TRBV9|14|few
TGTGCCAGCAGCCCTCCCGGACTAGCGGGGATTGAGTTCTTC
CASSPPGLAGIEFF
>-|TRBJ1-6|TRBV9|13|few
TGTGCCAGCAGCGTAGTGGCAGAATCACCCCTCCACTTT
CASSVVAESPLHF
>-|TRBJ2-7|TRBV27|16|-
TGTGCCAGCAGTCCCCTCGGGGTGGGCCGTCCCTACGAGCAGTACTTC
CASSPLGVGRPYEQYF